Shown below are 30 T cell receptor beta chains from a single sample sequenced in a study of Tregs in tolerant kidney transplant recipients (dated by TCRdb to about 2019). The time point tag for this specimen amounts to: blood sample drawn before combined kidney and bone marrow transplant. Library construction relied on the immunoSEQ multiplex PCR assay. TCRdb carries this immuneACCESS record with in-frame sequences only. Its versions omit some clonotypes, under half of them owing to an unresolved V gene in the studies checked, with the rest unexplained. In all, the sample holds just under 65,000 clones, and nearly 98% of those were seen once. The ten largest make up around 0.34% of the sample. The sample was Tregs from blood, taken before the transplant. The receptors come from a human donor who received a combined kidney and bone marrow transplant.

The chain employs TRBV7-2 and TRBJ1-6; D not resolved. Trimming took off 1 base at V and 3 bases at J, with 7 bases between the two ends. Germline V gene lookup returns CDR1 SGHTA and CDR2 FQGNSA. The CDR3 runs 15 residues. The chain's CDR3 is CASSLDRVYNSPLHF. CDR3 DNA sequence: TGTGCCAGCAGCTTAGATAGAGTCTATAATTCACCCCTCCACTTT.

This chain uses TRBV6-4 with TRBJ1-1; a possible D gene is TRBD1 (6 bases). V dropped 2 bases and J dropped 2 bases, with 9 bases sitting between them. The germline gives CDR1 MRHNA, CDR2 SNTAGT. The CDR3 totals 14 residues. The CDR3 loop reads CASSDLDRNTEAFF. CDR3 bases: TGTGCCAGCAGTGACCTGGACAGAAACACTGAAGCTTTCTTT.

J is TRBJ2-3 and V is TRBV14; 7 nucleotides line up with TRBD1. Germline loops: CDR1 SGHDN, CDR2 FVKESK. This CDR3 comprises 15 residues. J was trimmed by 2 bases and V by 4 bases; bases with no gene match: 6. The CDR3 loop is CASSPRQGHTDTQYF. CDR3 DNA sequence: TGTGCCAGCAGCCCACGACAGGGCCACACAGATACGCAGTATTTT.

The J gene is TRBJ2-7, the V gene TRBV14, with unresolved D. This CDR3 is built from 16 residues. Trimming stripped 0 bases from V and 3 bases from J, with 15 bases between. Germline V CDR1 and CDR2: SGHDN, FVKESK. The CDR3 DNA is TGTGCCAGCAGCCAAGACAGAGGATTAATCGGCTACGAGCAGTACTTC. This gives the protein CASSQDRGLIGYEQYF.

The chain uses TRBV7-2 and TRBJ1-4; D gene unclear. CDR1 SGHTA and CDR2 FQGNSA come from the germline V gene. The CDR3 contains 11 residues. Between the trimmed V and J ends, which lost 5 bases and 8 bases, there was a span of 6 bases. The CDR3 here is CASSPGEKLFF. CDR3 sequence (DNA): TGTGCCAGCAGCCCGGGGGAAAAACTGTTTTTT.

The rearrangement links TRBV5-1 to TRBJ1-2, with D unresolved. CDR3 length: 15 residues. V was pared by 3 bases and J by 2 bases, with 14 bases between. In germline, CDR1 is SGHRS, CDR2 YFSETQ. CDR3 DNA: TGCGCCAGCAGCTACTTACTGACCGGGAACTATGGCTACACCTTC. It yields the protein CASSYLLTGNYGYTF.

The chain joins TRBV10-2 to TRBJ2-1; 8 nucleotides match TRBD2. The CDR3 length is 14 residues. V was pared by 2 bases and J by 9 bases, with 6 bases of the junction left unmatched. Germline loops: CDR1 WSHSY, CDR2 SAAADI. The CDR3 DNA sequence: TGCGCCAGCAGTGAGCCCGGGGGGGCGCGTGAGCAGTTCTTC. This translates into CASSEPGGAREQFF.

The rearrangement uses TRBV19 and TRBJ2-7; tentative D call: TRBD2 (6 bases). The germline gives CDR1 LNHDA, CDR2 SQIVND (reference sequence). V was trimmed by 3 bases and J by 0 bases, leaving 9 bases between them. The length of the CDR3 is 14 residues. The CDR3 nucleotides read TGTGCCAGTAGTATCCGGGGGAGCTCCTACGAGCAGTACTTC. Protein product: CASSIRGSSYEQYF.

The chain couples TRBV7-2 to TRBJ2-7; 11 bases are shared with TRBD1. The CDR3 spans 15 residues. CDR1 and CDR2 (germline): SGHTA, FQGNSA. With V trimmed by 1 base and J by 2 bases, 1 base remained unmatched. CDR3 nucleotide sequence: TGTGCCAGCAGCTTAGGGACAGGGGGCCCCTACGAGCAGTACTTC. Translation: CASSLGTGGPYEQYF.

J is TRBJ1-5 and V is TRBV4-2, with TRBD1 matching 7 bases. The CDR3 extends over 16 amino acids. The V gene's germline CDR1 is LGHNA and CDR2 YNFKEQ. V dropped 1 base and J dropped 0; count of bases not matched to a gene: 3. CDR3 bases: TGTGCCAGCAGCCAAGTACAGGGGAATAGCAATCAGCCCCAGCATTTT. This gives the protein CASSQVQGNSNQPQHF.

This clone was counted only a few times. The V and J genes are TRBV6-5 and TRBJ1-2; 7 nucleotides align to TRBD1. The germline V gene has CDR1 MNHEY and CDR2 SVGAGI. The CDR3 has 12 amino acids. The V segment lost 6 bases and the J segment 8 bases; nucleotides outside the gene matches: 6. The CDR3 loop is CASSDRVGGYTF. The CDR3 bases are TGTGCCAGCAGCGACAGGGTCGGGGGCTACACCTTC.

The chain uses TRBV9 and TRBJ2-1, with D perhaps matching TRBD2 (5 bases). The CDR3 extends over 15 amino acids. Looked up from germline, CDR1 is SGDLS and CDR2 is YYNGEE. V was shortened by 2 bases and J by 3 bases, with 12 bases between the two germline ends. The CDR3 region has the DNA TGTGCCAGCAGCGTTCTGGGGAGTTACTACAATGAGCAGTTCTTC. Its translation: CASSVLGSYYNEQFF. The full variable domain, its missing parts supplied by reference TRBV9 and TRBJ2-1, is DSGVTQTPKHLITATGQRVTLRCSPRSGDLSVYWYQQSLDQGLQFLIQYYNGEERAKGNILERFSAQQFPDLHSELNLSSLELGDSALYFCASSVLGSYYNEQFFGPGTRLTVL.

The chain employs TRBV10-3 and TRBJ2-5; TRBD2 matches at 9 bases. This CDR3 contains 16 residues. The junction had 11 bases not matched to a gene; V was cut back by 7 bases and J by 2 bases. Germline CDR1 and CDR2: ENHRY and SYGVKD. The chain's CDR3 is CAIKGGTAGGQETQYF. Here the CDR3 DNA reads TGTGCCATCAAAGGGGGGACAGCGGGGGGACAAGAGACCCAGTACTTC.

This rearrangement joins TRBV6-5 to TRBJ1-2, with 7 positions matching TRBD1. The germline gives CDR1 MNHEY, CDR2 SVGAGI. Trimming cost V 4 bases and J 8 bases; bases outside gene matches: 4. CDR3 length: 12 residues. DNA for the CDR3: TGTGCCAGCAGTTCAGGGGGTAGGGGCTACACCTTC. Residues: CASSSGGRGYTF.

This clone is a singleton in its sample. V gene TRBV7-2 combines with J gene TRBJ2-3; TRBD2 matches 7 bases. Looked up from germline, CDR1 is SGHTA and CDR2 is FQGNSA. The CDR3 covers 15 residues. J was trimmed by 3 bases and V by 0 bases; bases with no gene match: 3. The CDR3 DNA follows: TGTGCCAGCAGCTTAGCGCGGGAGAGGACAGATACGCAGTATTTT. It specifies CASSLARERTDTQYF.

The chain links TRBV29-1 to TRBJ2-3; 9 bases align to TRBD1. Germline CDR1 is SQVTM and CDR2 is ANQGSEA. The V segment lost 2 bases and the J segment 2 bases; nucleotides outside the gene matches: 11. This CDR3 region has 17 residues. CDR3 region: CSVERGDREIPTDTQYF. As DNA, the CDR3 is TGCAGCGTTGAACGAGGGGACAGGGAGATCCCCACAGATACGCAGTATTTT.

The CDR3 region is CASRPGTGDYGYTF. Written as DNA, the CDR3 is TGTGCCAGCAGGCCCGGGACAGGGGACTATGGCTACACCTTC. V gene TRBV7-2 combines with J gene TRBJ1-2; TRBD1 agrees at 10 bases. The germline CDR1 and CDR2 sequences are SGHTA and FQGNSA. V was clipped by 6 bases and J by 3 bases; unmatched bases: 4. CDR3 size: 14 residues.

V usage is TRBV12-5 and J usage is TRBJ1-1; 7 bases are shared with TRBD1. Germline V gives CDR1 LGHNT, CDR2 FRNRAP. This CDR3 comprises 17 residues. V was clipped by 0 bases and J by 4 bases; unmatched bases: 11. The CDR3 region has the DNA TGTGCTAGTGGTTTGGTACATATTGAGGGGGCTCTCACTGAAGCTTTCTTT. Protein: CASGLVHIEGALTEAFF.

The chain carries TRBV19 and TRBJ1-5; D is perhaps TRBD1 (5 bases). The V end was cut by 7 bases, the J end by 4 bases, with 14 bases between. CDR1 LNHDA and CDR2 SQIVND come from the germline V gene (reference sequence). CDR3 length: 14 residues. CDR3 DNA: TGTGCCAGTACCCCACGGCGGGGGAATCAGCCCCAGCATTTT. Protein sequence: CASTPRRGNQPQHF. The full variable domain, with the rest looked up from reference TRBV19 and TRBJ1-5, is DGGITQSPKYLFRKEGQNVTLSCEQNLNHDAMYWYRQDPGQGLRLIYYSQIVNDFQKGDIAEGYSVSREKKESFPLTVTSAQKNPTAFYLCASTPRRGNQPQHFGDGTRLSIL.

This clone was detected once. V and J are TRBV5-5 and TRBJ1-2; D may be TRBD1 (6 bases). Germline assignment: CDR1 SGHKS and CDR2 YYEKEE (reference sequence). With 4 bases removed from V and 5 bases from J, the gap between germline ends came to 12 bases. The CDR3 totals 13 residues. The CDR3 sequence: CASSGQPLYGYTF. The CDR3 coding sequence is TGTGCCAGCAGCGGACAGCCCCTGTATGGCTACACCTTC.

The chain has TRBV5-1 and TRBJ2-1; possibly TRBD2 for D (5 bases). Germline V gene lookup returns CDR1 SGHRS and CDR2 YFSETQ. CDR3 length equals 13 residues. V shed 4 bases and J shed 6 bases, with 11 bases lying between them. CDR3 DNA: TGCGCCAGCAGCACCACTAGGCCCAATGAGCAGTTCTTC. This gives the protein CASSTTRPNEQFF.

CDR3 loop: CASRRGAANYGYTF. DNA of the CDR3: TGTGCCAGCAGGCGCGGCGCAGCTAACTATGGCTACACCTTC. This chain connects TRBV2 to TRBJ1-2; D remains ambiguous. Germline CDR1 and CDR2: SNHLY and FYNNEI. There are 14 residues in the CDR3. V dropped 6 bases and J dropped 0 bases, with 11 bases sitting between them. Using reference TRBV2 and TRBJ1-2 for the parts outside the CDR3, the full variable domain is EPEVTQTPSHQVTQMGQEVILRCVPISNHLYFYWYRQILGQKVEFLVSFYNNEISEKSEIFDDQFSVERPDGSNFTLKIRSTKLEDSAMYFCASRRGAANYGYTFGSGTRLTVV.

J is TRBJ1-1 and V is TRBV29-1, with a weak D call TRBD1 (6 bases). The CDR3 has 12 amino acids. Germline CDR1 and CDR2: SQVTM and ANQGSEA. The germline V and J ends were trimmed by 2 bases and 4 bases, with 8 bases remaining between them. The CDR3 sequence is CSVESGVTEAFF. CDR3 nucleotides: TGCAGCGTTGAATCAGGGGTCACTGAAGCTTTCTTT.

This rearrangement joins TRBV2 to TRBJ2-7, with 12 bases lining up with TRBD2. This CDR3 has 13 residues. Germline V gene lookup returns CDR1 SNHLY and CDR2 FYNNEI. The CDR3 protein is CGITSGRTSEQYF. The DNA of the CDR3 is TGTGGAATAACTAGCGGGAGGACGAGCGAGCAGTACTTC.

This chain links TRBV11-2 with TRBJ2-3; 12 bases match TRBD2. The CDR3 loop spans 16 amino acids. Looked up from germline, CDR1 is SGHAT and CDR2 is FQNNGV. V shed 7 bases, J shed 4 bases, and the junction held 9 bases outside the gene matches. CDR3 region: CASTVRLAGEPDTQYF. The CDR3 nucleotides read TGTGCCAGCACCGTCCGACTAGCGGGAGAGCCAGATACGCAGTATTTT.

V is TRBV4-2 and J is TRBJ1-2, with 9 bases lining up with TRBD1. Germline V gives CDR1 LGHNA, CDR2 YNFKEQ. Trimming removed 4 bases from V and 3 bases from J; junction bases left unmatched: 12. This CDR3 region has 17 residues. The CDR3, as DNA: TGTGCCAGCAGCCCCATTCCCGGGACAGGGTTGTACTATGGCTACACCTTC. Protein: CASSPIPGTGLYYGYTF.

The V gene is TRBV30, the J gene TRBJ2-3, with 7 bases lining up with TRBD1. Germline V gives CDR1 GTSNPN, CDR2 SVGIG (reference sequence). The CDR3 covers 13 residues. V dropped 7 bases and J dropped 2; count of bases not matched to a gene: 6. The CDR3 coding sequence is TGTGCCTTGTCAGGGGGTTTCACAGATACGCAGTATTTT. Translated, it gives CALSGGFTDTQYF.

This chain uses TRBV7-9 with TRBJ2-3; a possible D gene is TRBD2 (7 bases). Between the trimmed V and J ends, which lost 7 bases and 2 bases, there was a span of 13 bases. CDR1 is SEHNR and CDR2 is FQNEAQ in the germline V gene (reference sequence). This CDR3 is 14 amino acids long. The CDR3 here is CASIPGGLTDTQYF. The DNA of the CDR3 is TGTGCCAGCATCCCGGGGGGCCTCACAGATACGCAGTATTTT.

This chain joins TRBV15 and TRBJ2-5; 7 bases map to TRBD1. The CDR3 is 15 amino acids. CDR1 is LNHNV, CDR2 YYDKDF, per germline (reference sequence). J gave up 2 bases and V 0 bases, and 3 bases lay outside the gene matches. The CDR3 bases are TGTGCCACCAGCAGAGATCGCAGGGGGCAAGAGACCCAGTACTTC. It translates to CATSRDRRGQETQYF.

The table lists this clone with a count of one. The chain combines TRBV7-2 with TRBJ2-3, with D uncertain. In germline, CDR1 is SGHTA, CDR2 FQGNSA. CDR3 length equals 13 residues. The V gene lost 2 bases and the J gene lost 5 bases, with 8 bases spanning the gap. The chain's CDR3 is CASSLLWRDTQYF. The CDR3, as DNA: TGTGCCAGCAGCTTATTGTGGAGAGATACGCAGTATTTT.